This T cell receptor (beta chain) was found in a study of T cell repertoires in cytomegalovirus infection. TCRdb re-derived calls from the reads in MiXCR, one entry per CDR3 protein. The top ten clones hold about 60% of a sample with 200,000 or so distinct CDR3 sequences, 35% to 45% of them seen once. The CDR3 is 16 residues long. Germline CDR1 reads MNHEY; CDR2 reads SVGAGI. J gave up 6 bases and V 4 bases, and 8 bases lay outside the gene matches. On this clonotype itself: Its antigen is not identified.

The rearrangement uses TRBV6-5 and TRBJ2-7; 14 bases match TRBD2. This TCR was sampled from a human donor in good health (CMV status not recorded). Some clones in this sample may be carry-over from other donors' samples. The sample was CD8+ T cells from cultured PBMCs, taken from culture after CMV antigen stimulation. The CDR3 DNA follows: TGTGCCAGCAGTTTCCGACTAGCGGGAGGGCCGGGCGAGCAGTACTTC. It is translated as CASSFRLAGGPGEQYF.